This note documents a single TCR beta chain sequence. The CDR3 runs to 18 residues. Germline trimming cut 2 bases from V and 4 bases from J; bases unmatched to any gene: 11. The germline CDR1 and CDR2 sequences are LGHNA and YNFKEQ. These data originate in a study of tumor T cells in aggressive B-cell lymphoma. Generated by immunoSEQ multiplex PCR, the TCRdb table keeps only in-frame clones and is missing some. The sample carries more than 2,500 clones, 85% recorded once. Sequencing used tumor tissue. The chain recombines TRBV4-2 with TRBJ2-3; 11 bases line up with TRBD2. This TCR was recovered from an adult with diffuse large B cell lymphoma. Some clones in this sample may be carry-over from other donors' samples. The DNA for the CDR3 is TGTGCCAGCAGCCAAAGTCAGGCTCTAGCGGGAGGCCCAGATACGCAGTATTTT. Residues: CASSQSQALAGGPDTQYF.